What follows describes a single T cell receptor (beta chain). Its antigen remains unidentified. The sample belongs to a study of OX40 agonist ivuxolimab in advanced cancers. Looking at the study overall: Prior anti-PD-1, anti-PD-L1 or anti-CTLA-4 therapy was allowed; 40% had some. Study outcomes and limitations: Undetermined was the antigen specificity of the expanded peripheral T cells. The authors also found low normalized T-cell clonal expansion in some nonresponders.

Patients were ineligible given autoimmune disease history or systemic immunosuppression. Clones were sequenced by immunoSEQ multiplex PCR, and TCRdb holds only the in-frame ones, with some missing. Of tens of thousands of clones in the sample, roughly 80% were seen once. CDR3 length: 14 amino acids. Losses at the gene ends were 4 bases for V and 3 bases for J; bases not matched to a gene: 6. Looked up from germline, CDR1 is MDHEN and CDR2 is SYDVKM. The chain recombines TRBV28 with TRBJ2-7, with 7 bases identical to TRBD1. This receptor was identified in an adult with an advanced solid tumor such as melanoma, head and neck, liver or kidney cancer. Sequences were derived from CD4+ or CD8+ T cells sorted from blood, sampled in a trial of the OX40 agonist ivuxolimab. The CDR3 region has the DNA TGTGCCAGCAGTTCCGGACAGGAAATCTACGAGCAGTACTTC. Protein: CASSSGQEIYEQYF. The entire variable domain, with the rest obtained from reference TRBV28 and TRBJ2-7, is as follows: DVKVTQSSRYLVKRTGEKVFLECVQDMDHENMFWYRQDPGLGLRLIYFSYDVKMKEKGDIPEGYSVSREKKERFSLILESASTNQTSMYLCASSSGQEIYEQYFGPGTRLTVT.